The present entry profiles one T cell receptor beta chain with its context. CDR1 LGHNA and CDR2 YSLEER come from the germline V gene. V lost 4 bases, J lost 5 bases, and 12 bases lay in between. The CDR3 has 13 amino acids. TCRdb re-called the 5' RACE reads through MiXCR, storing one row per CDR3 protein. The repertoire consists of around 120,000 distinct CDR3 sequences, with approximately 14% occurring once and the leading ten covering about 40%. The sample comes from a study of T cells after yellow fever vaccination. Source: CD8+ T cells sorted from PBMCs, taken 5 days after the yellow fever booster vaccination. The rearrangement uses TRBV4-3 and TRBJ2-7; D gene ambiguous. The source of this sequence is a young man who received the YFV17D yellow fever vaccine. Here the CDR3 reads CASSPQPGNEQYF. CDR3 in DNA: TGCGCCAGCAGCCCCCAGCCGGGTAACGAGCAGTACTTC.